This is a list of T cell receptor beta chains from one sample in a study of cytomegalovirus exposure and HLA in healthy donors. The protocol was immunoSEQ multiplex PCR, while the TCRdb copy is restricted to in-frame clones and leaves out a portion. The repertoire holds more than 70,000 clones, 76% seen once, with roughly 3% in the top ten. Sequenced material: PBMCs. Receptor source: a man aged 35 to 55 in good health and CMV-seronegative. CDR3s include the opening cysteine and the closing phenylalanine or tryptophan. Fields, in order: J gene, clone size, D gene, V gene, CDR3 protein, CDR3 DNA. A D gene is named only where the DNA matches it firmly. Some rows mark clone size as missing; the rest say once, few, many or name a class of expanded clone.

TRBJ2-7	-	TRBD2	TRBV6-4	CASTGLTSGNYEQYF	TGTGCCAGCACTGGTTTGACTAGCGGAAACTACGAGCAGTACTTC
TRBJ2-1	-	TRBD2	TRBV4-3	CASSRRHTQRGVNNEQFF	TGCGCCAGCAGCCGGCGTCACACCCAGCGGGGGGTAAACAATGAGCAGTTCTTC
TRBJ2-2	-	TRBD2	TRBV7-3	CASSPGTSGGSNTGELFF	TGTGCCAGCAGCCCCGGGACTAGCGGGGGGTCGAACACCGGGGAGCTGTTTTTT
TRBJ2-1	once	-	TRBV7-6	CASSVQGRSGDEQFF	TGTGCCAGCAGCGTACAGGGTCGATCGGGCGATGAGCAGTTCTTC
TRBJ1-2	-	TRBD1	TRBV7-9	CASSLAGTGDGYTF	TGTGCCAGCAGCTTAGCCGGGACAGGGGATGGCTACACCTTC
TRBJ2-7	-	TRBD1	TRBV28	CASSLFGGQGGYEQYF	TGTGCCAGCAGTCTATTCGGAGGACAGGGAGGCTACGAGCAGTACTTC
TRBJ2-5	few	-	TRBV18	CASSRGVGEETQYF	TGTGCCAGCTCACGGGGTGTAGGGGAAGAGACCCAGTACTTC
TRBJ2-5	-	-	TRBV7-6	CASSGTSRETQYF	TGTGCCAGCAGCGGTACTAGCCGAGAGACCCAGTACTTC
TRBJ2-1	-	-	TRBV6-5	CASSYLGVDEQFF	TGTGCCAGCAGTTACTTAGGAGTCGATGAGCAGTTCTTC
TRBJ2-5	-	-	TRBV28	CASTSYQETQYF	TGTGCCAGCACCTCGTACCAAGAGACCCAGTACTTC
TRBJ1-1	once	-	TRBV2	CASSEMGGSTEAFF	TGTGCCAGCAGTGAAATGGGGGGGAGCACTGAAGCTTTCTTT
TRBJ2-3	-	TRBD1	TRBV7-2	CASSLSRDRVRQYF	TGTGCCAGCAGCTTGTCCCGGGACAGGGTTCGGCAGTATTTT
TRBJ1-5	-	-	TRBV7-9	CASSPLPTGQPQHF	TGTGCCAGCAGCCCTCTTCCGACAGGACAGCCCCAGCATTTT
TRBJ2-7	-	TRBD1	TRBV30	CAWTIPGTGIQDEQYF	TGTGCCTGGACCATTCCGGGGACAGGGATCCAGGACGAGCAGTACTTC
TRBJ1-5	-	-	TRBV7-8	CASSLSRRGQPQHF	TGTGCCAGCAGCTTGAGCCGGAGGGGCCAGCCCCAGCATTTT
TRBJ2-3	few	TRBD1	TRBV2	CARRGQGTDTQYF	TGTGCCAGACGGGGACAGGGGACAGATACGCAGTATTTT
TRBJ1-2	-	TRBD1	TRBV7-2	CASSILGQVNYGYTF	TGTGCCAGCAGCATTTTGGGACAGGTTAACTATGGCTACACCTTC
TRBJ2-7	-	-	TRBV5-6	CASSFYNEQYF	TGTGCCAGCAGCTTCTATAATGAGCAGTACTTC
TRBJ2-2	few	TRBD1	TRBV4-1	CASSHGTVRYPGELFF	TGCGCCAGCAGCCACGGGACAGTCCGTTACCCCGGGGAGCTGTTTTTT
TRBJ2-1	-	-	TRBV7-9	CASRDQGYNEQFF	TGTGCCAGCAGGGATCAGGGTTACAATGAGCAGTTCTTC
TRBJ2-7	-	TRBD2	TRBV4-1	CASSPGLAGSYEQYF	TGCGCCAGCAGCCCGGGACTAGCGGGGTCGTACGAGCAGTACTTC
TRBJ1-5	-	-	TRBV7-2	CASSLSRASNQPQHF	TGTGCCAGCAGCTTAAGCAGGGCGAGCAATCAGCCCCAGCATTTT
TRBJ2-7	-	TRBD2	TRBV19	CASRQTSGGRRNEQYF	TGTGCCAGTAGGCAGACTAGCGGGGGGCGGCGAAACGAGCAGTACTTC
TRBJ1-2	once	-	TRBV27	CASSPQGYGYTF	TGTGCCAGCAGTCCCCAGGGCTATGGCTACACCTTC
TRBJ1-4	few	TRBD1	TRBV6-5	CASRGQINEKLFF	TGTGCCAGCAGGGGACAGATTAATGAAAAACTGTTTTTT
TRBJ2-1	-	TRBD1	TRBV11-3	CASSHSPGGSDNEQFF	TGTGCCAGCAGCCACTCTCCAGGGGGCAGCGACAATGAGCAGTTCTTC
TRBJ2-5	-	-	TRBV27	CASSLSRQETQYF	TGTGCCAGCAGTTTATCGAGGCAAGAGACCCAGTACTTC
TRBJ2-7	-	-	TRBV7-9	CASSLGQGYSYEQYF	TGTGCCAGCAGCTTGGGGCAGGGGTACTCCTACGAGCAGTACTTC
TRBJ1-1	-	-	TRBV27	CASSLSGGGWYTEAFF	TGTGCCAGCAGTCTTTCGGGAGGTGGTTGGTACACTGAAGCTTTCTTT
TRBJ2-3	-	-	TRBV9	CASSGMGHTYSTDTQYF	TGTGCCAGCAGCGGAATGGGACACACTTATAGCACAGATACGCAGTATTTT
TRBJ2-2	-	TRBD2	TRBV14	CASSRLAKAGELFF	TGTGCCAGCAGTAGACTAGCGAAGGCCGGGGAGCTGTTTTTT
TRBJ2-7	-	TRBD1	TRBV19	CASSIDSGTAYEQYF	TGTGCCAGTAGTATAGATTCTGGGACAGCATACGAGCAGTACTTC
TRBJ2-1	once	TRBD2	TRBV7-2	CASSFSSGYHASSYNEQFF	TGTGCCAGCAGCTTCTCTAGCGGGTACCACGCAAGCTCCTACAATGAGCAGTTCTTC
TRBJ2-1	few	TRBD1	TRBV4-2	CASSQVQTGSGNEQFF	TGTGCCAGCAGCCAAGTTCAGACAGGGTCTGGGAATGAGCAGTTCTTC
TRBJ1-5	-	TRBD1	TRBV7-8	CASSFSRTGPGNQPQHF	TGTGCCAGCAGCTTCTCTAGGACAGGGCCGGGCAATCAGCCCCAGCATTTT
TRBJ2-7	once	-	TRBV4-1	CASSPERDYEQYF	TGCGCCAGCAGCCCGGAGAGGGACTACGAGCAGTACTTC
TRBJ1-2	few	TRBD1	TRBV4-3	CASSQADRGPGYGYTF	TGCGCCAGCAGCCAAGCCGACAGGGGGCCAGGCTATGGCTACACCTTC
TRBJ1-6	few	TRBD1	TRBV4-3	CASSPTGNSYNSPLHF	TGCGCCAGCAGCCCGACAGGGAACTCCTATAATTCACCCCTCCACTTT
TRBJ1-2	few	TRBD1	TRBV5-1	CASSPRQGARKNYGYTF	TGCGCCAGCAGCCCGAGACAGGGGGCCAGGAAAAACTATGGCTACACCTTC
TRBJ2-3	-	-	TRBV7-9	CASSLVAGTRSTDTQYF	TGTGCCAGCAGCTTAGTAGCCGGGACTCGCAGCACAGATACGCAGTATTTT
TRBJ1-1	-	TRBD1	TRBV11-2	CASQVRGQGMGYTEAFF	TGTGCCAGCCAAGTGCGGGGACAGGGGATGGGGTACACTGAAGCTTTCTTT
TRBJ1-1	once	-	TRBV9	CATGRGRDGMNTEAFF	TGTGCCACAGGTAGGGGGAGAGACGGCATGAACACTGAAGCTTTCTTT
TRBJ2-7	-	TRBD1	TRBV19	CASSTDRAPEQYF	TGTGCCAGTAGTACAGACAGGGCCCCCGAGCAGTACTTC
TRBJ1-5	-	-	TRBV19	CASSTGKSNQPQHF	TGTGCCAGTAGTACAGGGAAGAGCAATCAGCCCCAGCATTTT
TRBJ2-3	few	-	TRBV9	CASSSRTGTDTQYF	TGTGCCAGCAGCTCAAGGACTGGCACAGATACGCAGTATTTT
TRBJ2-2	-	TRBD2	TRBV9	CASSVQLAGRLDTGELFF	TGTGCCAGCAGCGTGCAACTAGCGGGGCGCCTCGACACCGGGGAGCTGTTTTTT
TRBJ2-3	-	TRBD2	TRBV6-4	CASSAGGGGTDTQYF	TGTGCCAGCAGTGCTGGCGGGGGAGGCACAGATACGCAGTATTTT
TRBJ1-2	few	-	TRBV5-8	CASSHGHTYGYTF	TGTGCCAGCAGCCATGGGCACACCTATGGCTACACCTTC
TRBJ2-5	-	-	TRBV7-9	CASQTPGINQETQYF	TGTGCCAGCCAGACCCCGGGGATTAACCAAGAGACCCAGTACTTC
TRBJ1-1	-	-	TRBV18	CASSLDRNTEAFF	TGTGCCAGCTCGCTGGACAGGAACACTGAAGCTTTCTTT
TRBJ1-2	-	-	TRBV27	CASSLTRAAGGYTF	TGTGCCAGCAGTTTAACGAGGGCGGCGGGCGGCTACACCTTC
TRBJ2-1	-	TRBD1	TRBV7-9	CASSLGYRTGSPNEQFF	TGTGCCAGCAGCTTAGGGTATAGGACAGGGAGTCCCAATGAGCAGTTCTTC
TRBJ2-1	-	TRBD2	TRBV4-2	CASSQEASGGSNEQFF	TGTGCCAGCAGCCAAGAAGCGAGCGGGGGTTCCAATGAGCAGTTCTTC
TRBJ2-5	-	-	TRBV6-5	CASSSQGETQYF	TGTGCCAGCAGTTCGCAGGGAGAGACCCAGTACTTC
TRBJ2-7	-	TRBD2	TRBV7-9	CASASGIHDDEQYF	TGTGCCAGCGCAAGCGGGATCCACGACGACGAGCAGTACTTC
TRBJ2-7	few	TRBD2	TRBV27	CASSTLAGGYEQYF	TGTGCCAGCAGTACACTAGCGGGGGGGTACGAGCAGTACTTC
TRBJ1-4	-	-	TRBV11-3	CASSFGTSEKLFF	TGTGCCAGCAGCTTCGGGACAAGTGAAAAACTGTTTTTT
TRBJ1-1	few	-	TRBV5-1	CASSQGTPNTEAFF	TGCGCCAGCAGCCAGGGGACACCAAACACTGAAGCTTTCTTT
TRBJ1-2	-	-	TRBV27	CASRPSGGGDGYTF	TGTGCCAGCAGGCCATCCGGCGGGGGCGATGGCTACACCTTC
TRBJ1-1	-	-	TRBV7-2	CASSLVVRADTEAFF	TGTGCCAGCAGCTTAGTAGTCAGGGCAGACACTGAAGCTTTCTTT